The 15 T cell receptor beta chains below come from one sample, sequenced in a study of chemoradiotherapy in HPV16-positive cancers. Method: immunoSEQ multiplex PCR; TCRdb's copy keeps in-frame clones and lacks some. The sample has about 1,300 clones; 80% to 90% are singletons. The sequences come from tumor tissue, collected from a patient who underwent chemoradiotherapy. Receptors originate from a human donor with HPV-associated anogenital cancer.

The V and J genes are TRBV7-8 and TRBJ1-3; D uncertain. The CDR3 spans 18 residues. The ends were cut back, 2 bases at V and 0 bases at J, with 17 bases in the middle. The germline V gene has CDR1 SGHVS and CDR2 FQNEAQ. CDR3 DNA: TGTGCCAGCAGCTTAATCCCCAACAGCCCCAGCTCTGGAAACACCATATATTTT. Translation gives CASSLIPNSPSSGNTIYF.

The chain carries TRBV4-2 and TRBJ1-2; D uncertain. V was cut by 4 bases and J by 7 bases, with 13 bases left in between. The germline V gene encodes CDR1 LGHNA and CDR2 YNFKEQ. There are 13 residues in the CDR3. The CDR3 here is CASSRPEEGGYTF. The CDR3 nucleotides are TGTGCCAGCAGCCGGCCTGAAGAAGGTGGCTACACCTTC.

The genes are TRBV4-3 and TRBJ2-1; TRBD2 might be the D (5 bases). The germline gives CDR1 LGHNA, CDR2 YSLEER. The CDR3 is made up of 14 amino acids. Trimming removed 1 base from V and 6 bases from J, with 10 bases in between. CDR3 sequence reads: CASSQVERSNEQFF. CDR3 bases: TGCGCCAGCAGCCAAGTGGAGCGGAGCAATGAGCAGTTCTTC.

In this sample, this clone turned up once. The V call is TRBV5-5, the J call TRBJ1-1; the D is unclear. In germline, CDR1 is SGHKS, CDR2 YYEKEE (reference sequence). The CDR3 is made up of 11 amino acids. V was pared by 4 bases and J by 8 bases, with 9 bases between. Written as DNA, the CDR3 is TGTGCCAGCAGCGAATCGCTCGAAGCTTTCTTT. Protein sequence: CASSESLEAFF.

The gene calls are TRBV7-2 and TRBJ1-3; D may be TRBD1 (5 bases). V lost 1 base to trimming and J lost 8 bases, with 12 bases between them. The germline gives CDR1 SGHTA, CDR2 FQGNSA. The CDR3 is 14 residues long. The CDR3 nucleotides read TGTGCCAGCAGCTTAGAAGGGGCCGCAGACACCATATATTTT. It translates to CASSLEGAADTIYF.

The V and J genes are TRBV30 and TRBJ2-1; TRBD2 is a possible D gene (5 bases). Germline assignment: CDR1 GTSNPN and CDR2 SVGIG (reference sequence). The CDR3 runs 13 residues. Trimming stripped 4 bases from V and 2 bases from J, with 9 bases between. The CDR3 loop is CAWTEDTYNEQFF. The CDR3 DNA reads TGTGCCTGGACGGAGGATACCTACAATGAGCAGTTCTTC.

This clone appeared a single time. The chain has TRBV21-1 and TRBJ2-7. TRBV21-1 is assigned pseudogene status. This CDR3 region has 13 residues. For the CDR3, the DNA is TGTGCCAGCAGCAAAGTTTGGGACTACGAGCAGTACTTC. It is translated as CASSKVWDYEQYF.

The gene calls are TRBV11-3 and TRBJ2-1; 8 positions agree with TRBD2. Germline CDR1 reads SGHNT; CDR2 reads YENEEA. V was pared by 0 bases and J by 3 bases, with 4 bases of the junction left unmatched. This CDR3 region has 16 residues. CDR3 residues: CASSLDSGLDYNEQFF. The CDR3 bases are TGTGCCAGCAGCTTAGACTCGGGACTAGACTACAATGAGCAGTTCTTC.

A word on this clone: One end of the junction is discordant with germline, which a read error may explain. This chain links TRBV6-5 with TRBJ1-1, with unresolved D. CDR3 length equals 11 residues. Germline CDR1 is MNHEY and CDR2 is SVGAGI. CDR3 loop: CASSSPGPTIF. CDR3 sequence (DNA): TGTGCCAGCAGTAGCCCGGGCCCCACGATCTTT.

The CDR3 reads CASSRPTRNTEAFF. The CDR3 DNA reads TGTGCCAGCAGCCGCCCGACAAGGAACACTGAAGCTTTCTTT. The chain is built from TRBV7-9 and TRBJ1-1, with D hard to call. Deletions cut 5 bases from V and 1 base from J, with 11 bases between. The CDR3 covers 14 residues. Germline assignment: CDR1 SEHNR and CDR2 FQNEAQ (reference sequence).

The chain carries TRBV6-5 and TRBJ1-2; TRBD1 matches 8 bases. The J segment lost 4 bases and the V segment lost 6 bases, leaving 10 bases of the junction unmatched. Germline V gene lookup returns CDR1 MNHEY and CDR2 SVGAGI. The CDR3 totals 15 residues. In DNA, the CDR3 is TGTGCCAGCAGCCCAAACGACAGGGGTGGCTATGGCTACACCTTC. Protein product: CASSPNDRGGYGYTF.

The chain couples TRBV19 to TRBJ1-2; D not certain. V was clipped by 4 bases and J by 0 bases, with 3 bases between them. This CDR3 has 12 residues. Germline CDR1 LNHDA, CDR2 SQIVND (reference sequence). The CDR3 nucleotides read TGTGCCAGTAGTAAAGCTAACTATGGCTACACCTTC. It yields the protein CASSKANYGYTF.

The chain combines TRBV7-2 with TRBJ2-3, with D possibly called TRBD1 or TRBD2 (6 bases each). This CDR3 is built from 15 residues. Germline assignment: CDR1 SGHTA and CDR2 FQGNSA. V lost 1 base and J 5 bases, leaving 13 bases between the germline ends. CDR3 residues: CASSLDGGRGDTQYF. CDR3 nucleotide sequence: TGTGCCAGCAGCTTAGACGGGGGCCGGGGAGATACGCAGTATTTT. Full variable domain (outside the CDR3, taken from reference TRBV7-2 and TRBJ2-3): GAGVSQSPSNKVTEKGKDVELRCDPISGHTALYWYRQSLGQGLEFLIYFQGNSAPDKSGLPSDRFSAERTGGSVSTLTIQRTQQEDSAVYLCASSLDGGRGDTQYFGPGTRLTVL.

The chain carries TRBV30 and TRBJ1-2, with D possibly TRBD1 on 6 matching bases. This CDR3 is 12 amino acids long. Germline V gene data show CDR1 as GTSNPN and CDR2 as SVGIG (reference sequence). V was trimmed by 4 bases and J by 2 bases, leaving 8 bases between them. The CDR3 nucleotides read TGTGCCTGGACAGGACAGAACTATGGCTACACCTTC. This gives the protein CAWTGQNYGYTF. Complete variable domain (other parts from reference TRBV30 and TRBJ1-2): SQTIHQWPATLVQPVGSPLSLECTVEGTSNPNLYWYRQAAGRGLQLLFYSVGIGQISSEVPQNLSASRPQDRQFILSSKKLLLSDSGFYLCAWTGQNYGYTFGSGTRLTVV.

The chain recombines TRBV2 with TRBJ2-4, with 8 bases fitting TRBD1. From germline, CDR1 is SNHLY and CDR2 FYNNEI. V was clipped by 3 bases and J by 8 bases; unmatched bases: 3. The CDR3 totals 13 residues. CDR3 bases: TGTGCCAGCAGTGACAGGGGGCTGGACATTCAGTACTTC. This sequence encodes CASSDRGLDIQYF. Together with reference TRBV2 and TRBJ2-4, the CDR3 gives the full variable domain: EPEVTQTPSHQVTQMGQEVILRCVPISNHLYFYWYRQILGQKVEFLVSFYNNEISEKSEIFDDQFSVERPDGSNFTLKIRSTKLEDSAMYFCASSDRGLDIQYFGAGTRLSVL.